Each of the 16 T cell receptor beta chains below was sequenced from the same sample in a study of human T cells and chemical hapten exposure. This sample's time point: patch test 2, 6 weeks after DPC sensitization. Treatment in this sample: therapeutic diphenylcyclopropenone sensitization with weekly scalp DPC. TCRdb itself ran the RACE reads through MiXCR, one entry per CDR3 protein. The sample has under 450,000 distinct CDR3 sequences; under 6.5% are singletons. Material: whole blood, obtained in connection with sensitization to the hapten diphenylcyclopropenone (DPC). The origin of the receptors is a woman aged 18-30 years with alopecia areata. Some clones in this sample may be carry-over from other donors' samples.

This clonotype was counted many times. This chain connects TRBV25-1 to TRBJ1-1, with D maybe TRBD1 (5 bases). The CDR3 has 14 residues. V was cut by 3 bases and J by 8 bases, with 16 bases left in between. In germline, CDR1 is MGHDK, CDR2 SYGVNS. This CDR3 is CASSEHRDGLEAFF. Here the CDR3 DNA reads TGTGCCAGCAGTGAGCATAGGGACGGATTGGAAGCTTTCTTT.

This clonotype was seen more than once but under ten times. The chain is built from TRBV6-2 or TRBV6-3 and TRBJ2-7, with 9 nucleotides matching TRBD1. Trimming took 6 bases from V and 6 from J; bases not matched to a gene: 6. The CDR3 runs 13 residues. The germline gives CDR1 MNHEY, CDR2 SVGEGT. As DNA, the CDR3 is TGTGCCAGCAGCGAACAGGGGGCAGGCGAGCAGTACTTC. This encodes CASSEQGAGEQYF.

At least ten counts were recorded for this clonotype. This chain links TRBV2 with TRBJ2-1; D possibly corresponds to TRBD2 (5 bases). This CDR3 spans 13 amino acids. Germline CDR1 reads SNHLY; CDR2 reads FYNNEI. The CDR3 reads CSELGSSYNEQFF. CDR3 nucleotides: TGTTCCGAACTGGGGAGCTCCTACAATGAGCAGTTCTTC.

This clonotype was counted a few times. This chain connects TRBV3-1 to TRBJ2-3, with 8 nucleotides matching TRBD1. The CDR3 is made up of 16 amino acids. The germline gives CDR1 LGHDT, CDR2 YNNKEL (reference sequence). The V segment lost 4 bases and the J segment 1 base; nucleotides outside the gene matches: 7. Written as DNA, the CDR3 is TGTGCCAGCAGCCCCGACAGGGGAGTCGGCACAGATACGCAGTATTTT. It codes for CASSPDRGVGTDTQYF.

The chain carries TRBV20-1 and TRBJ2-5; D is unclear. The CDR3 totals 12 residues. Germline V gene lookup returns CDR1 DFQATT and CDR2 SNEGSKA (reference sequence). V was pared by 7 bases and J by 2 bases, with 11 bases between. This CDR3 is CSGESRQETQYF. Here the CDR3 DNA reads TGCAGTGGCGAATCTCGTCAAGAGACCCAGTACTTC.

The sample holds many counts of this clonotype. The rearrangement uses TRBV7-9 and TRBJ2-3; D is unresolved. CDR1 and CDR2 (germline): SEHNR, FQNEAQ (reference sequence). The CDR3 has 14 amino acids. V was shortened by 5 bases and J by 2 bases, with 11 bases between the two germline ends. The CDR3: CASSPASVTDTQYF. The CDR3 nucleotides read TGTGCCAGCAGCCCTGCGAGCGTCACAGATACGCAGTATTTT.

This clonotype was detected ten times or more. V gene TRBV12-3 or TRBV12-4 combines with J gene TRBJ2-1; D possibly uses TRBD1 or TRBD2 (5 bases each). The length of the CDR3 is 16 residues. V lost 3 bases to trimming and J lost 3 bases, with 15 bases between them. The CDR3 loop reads CASSLGELLYYNEQFF. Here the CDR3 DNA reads TGTGCCAGCAGTTTGGGGGAGCTCCTCTACTACAATGAGCAGTTCTTC.

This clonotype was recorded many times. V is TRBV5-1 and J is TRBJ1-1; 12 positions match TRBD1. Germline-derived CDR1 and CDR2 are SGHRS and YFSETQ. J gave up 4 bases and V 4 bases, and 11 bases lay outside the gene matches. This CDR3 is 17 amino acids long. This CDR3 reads CASSLSGTGGAGTEAFF. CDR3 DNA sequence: TGCGCCAGCAGCCTATCCGGGACAGGGGGCGCGGGCACTGAAGCTTTCTTT. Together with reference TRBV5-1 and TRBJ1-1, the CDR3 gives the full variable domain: KAGVTQTPRYLIKTRGQQVTLSCSPISGHRSVSWYQQTPGQGLQFLFEYFSETQRNKGNFPGRFSGRQFSNSRSEMNVSTLELGDSALYLCASSLSGTGGAGTEAFFGQGTRLTVV.

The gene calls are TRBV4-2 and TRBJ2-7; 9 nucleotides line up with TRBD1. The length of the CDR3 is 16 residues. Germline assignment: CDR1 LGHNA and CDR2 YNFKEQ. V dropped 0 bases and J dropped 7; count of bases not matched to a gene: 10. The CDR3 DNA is TGTGCCAGCAGCCAAGAGTGGGGACAGGGCCGCCTGGAGCAGTACTTC. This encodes CASSQEWGQGRLEQYF.

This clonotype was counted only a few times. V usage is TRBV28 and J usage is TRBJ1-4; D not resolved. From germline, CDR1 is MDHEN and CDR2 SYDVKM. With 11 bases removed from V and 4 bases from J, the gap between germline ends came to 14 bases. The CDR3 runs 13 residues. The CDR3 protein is CAARPGFNEKLFF. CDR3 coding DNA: TGTGCCGCTAGACCAGGCTTTAATGAAAAACTGTTTTTT. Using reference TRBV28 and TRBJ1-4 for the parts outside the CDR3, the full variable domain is DVKVTQSSRYLVKRTGEKVFLECVQDMDHENMFWYRQDPGLGLRLIYFSYDVKMKEKGDIPEGYSVSREKKERFSLILESASTNQTSMYLCAARPGFNEKLFFGSGTQLSVL.

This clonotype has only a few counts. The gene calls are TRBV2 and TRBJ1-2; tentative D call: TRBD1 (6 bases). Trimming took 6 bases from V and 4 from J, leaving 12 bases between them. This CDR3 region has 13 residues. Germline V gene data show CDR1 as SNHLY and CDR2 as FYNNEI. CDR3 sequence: CASRIQGFYGYTF. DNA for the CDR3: TGTGCCAGCAGAATACAGGGTTTCTATGGCTACACCTTC.

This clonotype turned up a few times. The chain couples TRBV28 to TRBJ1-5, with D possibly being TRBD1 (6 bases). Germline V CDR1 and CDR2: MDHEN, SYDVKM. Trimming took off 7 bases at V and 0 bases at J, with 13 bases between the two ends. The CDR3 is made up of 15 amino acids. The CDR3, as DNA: TGTGCCAGCACTCCACCAGGGGATAGCAATCAGCCCCAGCATTTT. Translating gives CASTPPGDSNQPQHF.

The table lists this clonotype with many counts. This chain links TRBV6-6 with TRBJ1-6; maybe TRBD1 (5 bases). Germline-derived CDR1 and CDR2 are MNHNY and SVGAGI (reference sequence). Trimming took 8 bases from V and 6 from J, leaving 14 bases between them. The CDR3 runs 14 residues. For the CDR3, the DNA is TGTGCCAGCGGCAGGACAATCCCTAATTCACCCCTCCACTTT. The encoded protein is CASGRTIPNSPLHF.

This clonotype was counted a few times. CDR3: CASSQDAGPTSYEQYF. The CDR3 nucleotides read TGTGCCAGCAGCCAAGACGCGGGACCGACCTCCTACGAGCAGTACTTC. The chain uses TRBV4-2 and TRBJ2-7; a weak D match, TRBD2 (6 bases). CDR3 length: 16 amino acids. Germline assignment: CDR1 LGHNA and CDR2 YNFKEQ. Trimming shortened V by 0 bases and J by 0 bases, and 12 bases separated the two germline ends.

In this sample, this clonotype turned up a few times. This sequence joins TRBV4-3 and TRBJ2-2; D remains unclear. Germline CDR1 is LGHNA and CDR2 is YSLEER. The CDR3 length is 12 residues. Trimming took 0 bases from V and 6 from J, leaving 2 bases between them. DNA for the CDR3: TGCGCCAGCAGCCAAGACCCCGGGGAGCTGTTTTTT. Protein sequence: CASSQDPGELFF.

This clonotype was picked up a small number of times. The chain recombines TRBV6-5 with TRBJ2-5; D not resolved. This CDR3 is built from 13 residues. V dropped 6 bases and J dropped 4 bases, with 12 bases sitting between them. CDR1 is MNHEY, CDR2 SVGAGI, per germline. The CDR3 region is CASRQENPETQYF. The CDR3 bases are TGTGCCAGCAGGCAGGAGAACCCAGAGACCCAGTACTTC.